This T cell receptor beta chain emerged from a study of neurological immune-mediated disorders. This clonotype was picked up many times. The antigen is undetermined. MiXCR, run by TCRdb on the 5' RACE reads, gives a single entry per CDR3 protein. The data contain 87,000 or so distinct CDR3 sequences, roughly 4% of them seen just once; the ten biggest clones take up 5.5% to 6.5%. It was from 2 million PBMCs stored at -80 C that the unsorted libraries were obtained. V shed 8 bases and J shed 3 bases, with 10 bases lying between them. The CDR3 totals 12 residues. Germline CDR1 reads SGHDN; CDR2 reads FVKESK. Study findings and constraints: No link was found between any clinical or MRI feature and the multiple sclerosis repertoire cluster. Among 34 multiple sclerosis patients, phylogenetic grouping put the repertoires of 18 into a single related-CDR3 cluster, a possible signature.

This rearrangement joins TRBV14 to TRBJ2-5, with D perhaps matching TRBD2 (6 bases). The source of this sequence is a young woman with multiple sclerosis. Material for sequencing was PBMCs. CDR3 in amino acids: CASGIAEETQYF. The CDR3 bases are TGTGCCAGCGGGATAGCGGAAGAGACCCAGTACTTC.